This TCR beta chain stems from a study of shared clonotypes between healthy human individuals. Overall study results and limits: In the sorted subsets, rarefaction showed sequencing was incomplete despite large depth. It was the few donors that limited the genetic and exposure-history diversity represented. Larger estimated richness was generally seen in naive subsets than in memory subsets.

V was trimmed by 3 bases and J by 0 bases, leaving 14 bases between them. The CDR3 has 16 residues. Germline CDR1 LNHDA, CDR2 SQIVND (reference sequence). Notes on this clone: The target antigen is unknown.

Selected positively for CCR7 and CD45RO-negative, naive CD8 cells excluded terminally differentiated effector memory CD45RA+ cells. In the authors' methods: ImmunoSEQ yielded junction-only sequences lacking quality scores, so filtering differed. The data were produced by immunoSEQ multiplex PCR, yet TCRdb's version contains in-frame clones alone and is incomplete. That table is the source of V, J and clone size, and D and trimming were worked out from the DNA. The table records hundreds of thousands of clones, roughly 98% of them present only once. The receptor comes from a man under 40 in good health. Sequenced input: naive CD8+ T cells sorted from blood. V is TRBV19 and J is TRBJ1-2, with D perhaps matching TRBD1 (5 bases). CDR3 DNA: TGTGCCAGTAGTATTGTTTTCGGGACCACTAACTATGGCTACACCTTC. This encodes CASSIVFGTTNYGYTF.